The 17 T cell receptor beta chains given below trace back to one sample, sequenced in a study of T cell responses to AZD1222 COVID-19 vaccine. The assay was immunoSEQ multiplex PCR, and TCRdb's table has in-frame clones only and misses some. This sample has over 110,000 clones, with roughly 90% found just once. The material sequenced was peripheral blood, taken 28 days after the second AZD1222 dose. The receptors stem from an adult who received the AZD1222 COVID-19 vaccine.

This clone showed up just once. The gene calls are TRBV28 and TRBJ2-3, with TRBD1 matching 9 bases. Germline assignment: CDR1 MDHEN and CDR2 SYDVKM. CDR3 length: 13 residues. The ends lost 8 bases at V and 3 bases at J; junction bases unmatched: 3. CDR3: CASYRGRTDTQYF. The CDR3 nucleotides read TGTGCCAGCTACAGGGGGCGGACAGATACGCAGTATTTT.

The CDR3 nucleotides are TGTGCCAGCAGCCCGGGACCTAGAGGGGAAGGGTACTTC. Translation: CASSPGPRGEGYF. The chain uses TRBV3-1 (or the pseudogene TRBV3-2) and TRBJ2-5, with D perhaps given as TRBD1 or TRBD2 (5 bases each). Trimming stripped 4 bases from V and 13 bases from J, with 19 bases between. This CDR3 spans 13 amino acids. Germline CDR1 LGHDT, CDR2 YNNKEL (reference sequence).

This clone is a singleton in its sample. The chain links TRBV28 to TRBJ1-2; a possible D gene is TRBD1 (6 bases). CDR1 and CDR2 from the germline V gene are MDHEN and SYDVKM. CDR3 length: 15 residues. V was trimmed by 2 bases and J by 1 base, leaving 11 bases between them. The CDR3 reads CASSLGGRVNYGYTF. The DNA for the CDR3 is TGTGCCAGCAGTTTAGGGGGGCGGGTTAACTATGGCTACACCTTC.

This chain links TRBV18 with TRBJ1-1, with D perhaps TRBD1 (5 bases). The germline gives CDR1 KGHSH, CDR2 LQKENI. Trimming stripped 2 bases from V and 1 base from J, with 5 bases between. There are 13 residues in the CDR3. The CDR3 DNA reads TGTGCCAGCTCACCAGGGGGGAACACTGAAGCTTTCTTT. Protein sequence: CASSPGGNTEAFF.

This clone turned up a few times. The chain couples TRBV7-2 to TRBJ2-2; TRBD2 aligns across 14 bases. After removal of 6 bases from V and 7 bases from J, the junction contained 13 bases not matched to a gene. CDR3 length: 18 amino acids. CDR1 is SGHTA and CDR2 is FQGNSA in the germline V gene. The CDR3 reads CASSIGLAGGPQGGELFF. CDR3 DNA sequence: TGTGCCAGCAGTATAGGACTAGCGGGAGGTCCTCAGGGCGGGGAGCTGTTTTTT.

In nucleotides, the CDR3 is TGTGCCAGCAGCCAGGGACAGAACTCAGCCAAAAACATTCAGTACTTC. It is translated as CASSQGQNSAKNIQYF. V is TRBV5-8 and J is TRBJ2-4; 7 bases are a match to TRBD1. CDR1 and CDR2 (germline): SGHTS, YDEGEE. This CDR3 comprises 16 residues. The V gene end was trimmed by 4 bases and the J gene end by 0 bases; junction bases not matched to a gene: 7.

This chain uses TRBV25-1 with TRBJ1-2; tentatively, D is TRBD1 (5 bases). The germline CDR1 and CDR2 sequences are MGHDK and SYGVNS. Trimming pared 5 bases from V and 4 bases from J, leaving 11 bases between. The CDR3 covers 13 residues. The CDR3 protein is CASSTGILYGYTF. In nucleotides, the CDR3 is TGTGCCAGCAGTACAGGCATCCTCTATGGCTACACCTTC.

The V gene is TRBV27, the J gene TRBJ1-1, with 7 bases lining up with TRBD1. The CDR3 is 14 residues long. V lost 1 base and J lost 4; bases outside the gene matches: 3. Germline loops: CDR1 MNHEY, CDR2 SMNVEV (reference sequence). This CDR3 is CASSLYAGGTEAFF. CDR3 nucleotides: TGTGCCAGCAGTTTATATGCAGGGGGCACTGAAGCTTTCTTT.

The chain couples TRBV5-8 to TRBJ1-3; D not certain. The length of the CDR3 is 15 residues. Germline CDR1 reads SGHTS; CDR2 reads YDEGEE. V was clipped by 5 bases and J by 2 bases, with 14 bases between them. The DNA of the CDR3 is TGTGCCAGCAGGCCCGGTGGTTCGACTGGAAACACCATATATTTT. Residues: CASRPGGSTGNTIYF.

The genes are TRBV6-5 and TRBJ2-1; 11 positions match TRBD1. V was pared by 2 bases and J by 9 bases, with 6 bases of the junction left unmatched. The CDR3 totals 15 residues. CDR1 MNHEY and CDR2 SVGAGI come from the germline V gene. The CDR3 region is CASSYSGQGASEQFF. CDR3 DNA sequence: TGTGCCAGCAGTTACAGTGGACAGGGGGCGAGTGAGCAGTTCTTC.

This clone was seen a handful of times. The V call is TRBV5-4, the J call TRBJ2-5, with D perhaps TRBD2 (7 bases). The germline CDR1 and CDR2 sequences are SGHNT and YYREEE (reference sequence). V lost 4 bases and J 5 bases, leaving 21 bases between the germline ends. The CDR3 loop spans 16 amino acids. CDR3 residues: CASSLDRGANSETQYF. In DNA, the CDR3 is TGTGCCAGCAGCCTGGATCGGGGGGCGAACTCGGAGACCCAGTACTTC. The full variable domain, in which reference TRBV5-4 and TRBJ2-5 provide the parts outside the CDR3, is ETGVTQSPTHLIKTRGQQVTLRCSSQSGHNTVSWYQQALGQGPQFIFQYYREEENGRGNFPPRFSGLQFPNYSSELNVNALELDDSALYLCASSLDRGANSETQYFGPGTRLLVL.

The chain recombines TRBV24-1 with TRBJ2-1; D is unclear. Germline CDR1 reads KGHDR; CDR2 reads SFDVKD. The CDR3 covers 14 residues. V was pared by 2 bases and J by 7 bases, with 11 bases between. The CDR3 loop is CATSDSPSVNEQFF. DNA of the CDR3: TGTGCCACCAGTGATTCGCCTTCCGTTAATGAGCAGTTCTTC.

The chain employs TRBV10-3 and TRBJ2-1; 8 bases align to TRBD2. The CDR3 runs 16 residues. V was pared by 4 bases and J by 4 bases, with 9 bases of the junction left unmatched. Per germline, CDR1 ENHRY and CDR2 SYGVKD. CDR3 amino acids: CAISGGSGSKYNEQFF. The CDR3 DNA reads as TGTGCCATCAGTGGAGGGAGCGGGAGTAAATACAATGAGCAGTTCTTC.

The chain joins TRBV10-3 to TRBJ2-2; D is unclear. CDR1 and CDR2 from the germline V gene are ENHRY and SYGVKD. This CDR3 is 13 amino acids long. With 6 bases removed from V and 4 bases from J, the gap between germline ends came to 9 bases. The CDR3 is CAIRASGTGELFF. CDR3 in DNA: TGTGCCATCAGAGCGAGTGGCACCGGGGAGCTGTTTTTT.

J is TRBJ2-1 and V is TRBV10-3; 13 positions match TRBD2. V lost 6 bases, J lost 4 bases, and 9 bases stayed unmatched. CDR3 size: 17 residues. Per germline, CDR1 ENHRY and CDR2 SYGVKD. Here the CDR3 reads CAISPRTSGSGYNEQFF. CDR3 nucleotide sequence: TGTGCCATCAGCCCGAGGACTAGCGGGAGCGGATACAATGAGCAGTTCTTC.

The count of this clone is one. This chain connects TRBV7-3 to TRBJ1-1; D is unclear. Trimming removed 5 bases at V and 3 bases at J, with 10 bases between. The CDR3 consists of 13 residues. In germline, CDR1 is SGHTA, CDR2 FQGTGA. CDR3 residues: CASSRRADTEAFF. The CDR3 region has the DNA TGTGCCAGCAGCAGGAGGGCCGACACTGAAGCTTTCTTT.

This chain uses TRBV7-3 with TRBJ2-2, with D possibly matching TRBD1 (6 bases). The CDR3 totals 15 residues. Germline values: CDR1 SGHTA, CDR2 FQGTGA. Trimming stripped 5 bases from V and 7 bases from J, with 17 bases between. In DNA, the CDR3 is TGTGCCAGCAGCCCTCAACAGGGTTCCGTCGGGGAGCTGTTTTTT. Translation gives CASSPQQGSVGELFF.